This paragraph covers one T cell receptor beta chain sequence. Germline V gene lookup returns CDR1 LNHDA and CDR2 SQIVND (reference sequence). The V gene lost 6 bases and the J gene lost 1 base, with 10 bases spanning the gap. The CDR3 runs to 14 residues. As processed by the authors: Using reference gene primer amplification, nucleated cell counts were estimated. The assay was immunoSEQ multiplex PCR, and TCRdb's table has in-frame clones only and misses some. V, J and clone size are those of that table, while D and trimming were read from the DNA. The sample carries roughly 100,000 clones, 84% recorded once. This sample was taken from a study of blood T cell repertoires in COVID-19. Study-level information: Sites in the United States, Italy and Spain provided acute and convalescent COVID-19 samples. T cells, B-cell-depleted T cells, or PBMCs supplied cDNA or gDNA.

The sample consisted of peripheral blood. The TCR originated in a human donor in a cohort sampled during active COVID-19. The J gene is TRBJ1-5, the V gene TRBV19; D not certain. This CDR3 reads CASRRDLSNQPQHF. As DNA, the CDR3 is TGTGCCAGTAGGAGGGATCTAAGCAATCAGCCCCAGCATTTT.